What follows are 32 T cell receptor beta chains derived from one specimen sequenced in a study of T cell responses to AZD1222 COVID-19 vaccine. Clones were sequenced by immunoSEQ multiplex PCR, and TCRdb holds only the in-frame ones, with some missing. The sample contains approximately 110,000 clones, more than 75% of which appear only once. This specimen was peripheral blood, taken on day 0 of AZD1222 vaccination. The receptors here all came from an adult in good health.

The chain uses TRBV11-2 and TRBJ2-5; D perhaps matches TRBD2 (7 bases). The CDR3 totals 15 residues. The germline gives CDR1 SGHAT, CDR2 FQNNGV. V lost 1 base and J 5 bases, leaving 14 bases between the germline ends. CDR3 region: CASSLVRGAQETQYF. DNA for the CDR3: TGTGCCAGCAGCTTAGTACGGGGGGCTCAGGAGACCCAGTACTTC.

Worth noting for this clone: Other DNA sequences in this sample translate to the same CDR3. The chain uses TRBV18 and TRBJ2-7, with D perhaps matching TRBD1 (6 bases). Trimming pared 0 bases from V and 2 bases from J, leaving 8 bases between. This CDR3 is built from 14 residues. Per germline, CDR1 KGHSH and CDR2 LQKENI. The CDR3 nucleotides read TGTGCCAGCTCACCACCGGGACAAACCTACGAGCAGTACTTC. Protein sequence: CASSPPGQTYEQYF.

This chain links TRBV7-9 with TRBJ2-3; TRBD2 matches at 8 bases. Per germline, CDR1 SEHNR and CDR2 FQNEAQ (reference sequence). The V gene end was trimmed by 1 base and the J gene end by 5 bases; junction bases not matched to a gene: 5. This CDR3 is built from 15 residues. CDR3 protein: CASSLEAGVKDTQYF. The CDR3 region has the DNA TGTGCCAGCAGCTTAGAAGCGGGAGTGAAAGATACGCAGTATTTT.

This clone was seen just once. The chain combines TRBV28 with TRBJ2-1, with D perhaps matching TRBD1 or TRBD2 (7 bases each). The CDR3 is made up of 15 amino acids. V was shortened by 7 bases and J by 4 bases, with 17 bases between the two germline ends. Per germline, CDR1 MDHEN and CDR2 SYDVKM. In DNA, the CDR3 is TGTGCCAGCACTCAGGGGGGGGGCGTTTACAATGAGCAGTTCTTC. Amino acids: CASTQGGGVYNEQFF.

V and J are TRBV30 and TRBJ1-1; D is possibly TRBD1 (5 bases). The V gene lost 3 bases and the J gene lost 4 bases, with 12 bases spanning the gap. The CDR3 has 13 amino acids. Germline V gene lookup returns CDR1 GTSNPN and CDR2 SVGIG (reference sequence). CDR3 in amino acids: CAWSAWGVTEAFF. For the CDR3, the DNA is TGTGCCTGGAGCGCGTGGGGGGTCACTGAAGCTTTCTTT.

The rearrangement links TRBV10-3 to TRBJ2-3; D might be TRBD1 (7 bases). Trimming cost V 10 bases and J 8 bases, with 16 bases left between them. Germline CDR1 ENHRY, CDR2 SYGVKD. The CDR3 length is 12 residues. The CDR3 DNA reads TGTGCCACCCTAAGACAGGGAGGTACGCAGTATTTT. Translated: CATLRQGGTQYF.

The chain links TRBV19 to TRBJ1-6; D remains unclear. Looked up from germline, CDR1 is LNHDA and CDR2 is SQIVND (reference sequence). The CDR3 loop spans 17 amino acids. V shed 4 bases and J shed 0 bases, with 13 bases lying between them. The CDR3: CASSTQDRSSYNSPLHF. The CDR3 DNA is TGTGCCAGTAGTACCCAGGACCGGAGCTCCTATAATTCACCCCTCCACTTT. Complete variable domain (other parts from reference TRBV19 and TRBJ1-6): DGGITQSPKYLFRKEGQNVTLSCEQNLNHDAMYWYRQDPGQGLRLIYYSQIVNDFQKGDIAEGYSVSREKKESFPLTVTSAQKNPTAFYLCASSTQDRSSYNSPLHFGNGTRLTVT.

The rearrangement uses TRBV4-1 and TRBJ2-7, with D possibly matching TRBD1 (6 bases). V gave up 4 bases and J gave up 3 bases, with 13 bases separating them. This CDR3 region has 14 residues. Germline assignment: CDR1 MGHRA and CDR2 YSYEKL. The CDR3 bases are TGCGCCAGCAGCCGGGACATACCAAACTACGAGCAGTACTTC. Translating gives CASSRDIPNYEQYF.

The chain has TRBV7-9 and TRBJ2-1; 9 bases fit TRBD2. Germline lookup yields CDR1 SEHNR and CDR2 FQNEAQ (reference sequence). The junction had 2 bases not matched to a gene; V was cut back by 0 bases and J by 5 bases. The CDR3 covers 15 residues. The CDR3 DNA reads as TGTGCCAGCAGCTTAGCCCTAGCGGGACACAATGAGCAGTTCTTC. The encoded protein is CASSLALAGHNEQFF.

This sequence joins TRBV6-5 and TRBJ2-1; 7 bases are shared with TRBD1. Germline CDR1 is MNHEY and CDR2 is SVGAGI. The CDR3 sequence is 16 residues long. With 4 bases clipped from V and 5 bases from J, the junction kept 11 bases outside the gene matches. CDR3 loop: CASSSTGTFGNNEQFF. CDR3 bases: TGTGCCAGCAGTTCGACAGGGACATTCGGGAACAATGAGCAGTTCTTC.

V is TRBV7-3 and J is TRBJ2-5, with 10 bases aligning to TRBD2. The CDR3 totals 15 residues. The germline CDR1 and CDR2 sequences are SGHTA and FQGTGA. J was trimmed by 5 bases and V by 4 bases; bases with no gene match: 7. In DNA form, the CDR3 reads TGTGCCAGCAGCTCTAGCGGGAGAGGCGGGGAGACCCAGTACTTC. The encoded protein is CASSSSGRGGETQYF.

CDR3 protein: CASSQREDQPQHF. CDR3 DNA sequence: TGTGCCAGCAGCCAACGGGAGGATCAGCCCCAGCATTTT. This chain links TRBV3-1 (or the pseudogene TRBV3-2) with TRBJ1-5; D remains unclear. The CDR3 is 13 residues long. CDR1 and CDR2 (germline): LGHDT, YNNKEL (reference sequence). Trimming shortened V by 2 bases and J by 5 bases, and 7 bases separated the two germline ends.

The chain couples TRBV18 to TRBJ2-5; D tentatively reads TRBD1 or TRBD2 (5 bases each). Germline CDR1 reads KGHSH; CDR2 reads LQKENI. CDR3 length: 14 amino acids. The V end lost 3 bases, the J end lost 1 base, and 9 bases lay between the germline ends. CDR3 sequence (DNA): TGTGCCAGCTCACCCCGAGGGGTCCAAGAGACCCAGTACTTC. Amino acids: CASSPRGVQETQYF.

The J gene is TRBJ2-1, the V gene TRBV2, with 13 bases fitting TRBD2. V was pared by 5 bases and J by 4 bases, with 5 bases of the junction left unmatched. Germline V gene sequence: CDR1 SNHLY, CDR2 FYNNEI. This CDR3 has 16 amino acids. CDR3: CASSIGTSGKYNEQFF. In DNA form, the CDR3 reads TGTGCCAGCAGTATTGGGACTAGCGGGAAGTACAATGAGCAGTTCTTC. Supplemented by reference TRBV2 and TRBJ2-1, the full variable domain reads EPEVTQTPSHQVTQMGQEVILRCVPISNHLYFYWYRQILGQKVEFLVSFYNNEISEKSEIFDDQFSVERPDGSNFTLKIRSTKLEDSAMYFCASSIGTSGKYNEQFFGPGTRLTVL.

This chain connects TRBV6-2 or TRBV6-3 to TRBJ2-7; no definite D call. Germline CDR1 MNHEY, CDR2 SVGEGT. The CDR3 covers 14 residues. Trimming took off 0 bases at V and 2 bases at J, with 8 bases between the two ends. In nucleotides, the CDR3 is TGTGCCAGCAGTTACTCGTTTAGTACCTACGAGCAGTACTTC. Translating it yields CASSYSFSTYEQYF.

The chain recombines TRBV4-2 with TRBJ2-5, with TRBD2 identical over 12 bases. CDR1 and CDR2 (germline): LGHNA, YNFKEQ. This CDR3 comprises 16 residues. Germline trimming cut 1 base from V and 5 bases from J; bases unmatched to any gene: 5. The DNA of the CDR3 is TGTGCCAGCAGCCAAGGACTAGCGGGAGAGTTGGAGACCCAGTACTTC. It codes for CASSQGLAGELETQYF.

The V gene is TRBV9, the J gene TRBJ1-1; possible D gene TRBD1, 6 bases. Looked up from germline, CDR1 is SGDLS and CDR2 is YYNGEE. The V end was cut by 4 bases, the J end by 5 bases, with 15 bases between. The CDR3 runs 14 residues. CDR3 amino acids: CASSTTGRGTEAFF. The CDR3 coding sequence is TGTGCCAGCAGCACCACAGGGAGAGGGACTGAAGCTTTCTTT.

This CDR3 is CASSDVRVRYGYTF. In DNA, the CDR3 is TGTGCCAGCAGTGACGTCAGGGTTAGATATGGCTACACCTTC. The chain carries TRBV2 and TRBJ1-2, with D tentatively TRBD1 (5 bases). CDR3 length: 14 amino acids. V lost 3 bases to trimming and J lost 5 bases, with 13 bases between them. Germline-derived CDR1 and CDR2 are SNHLY and FYNNEI.

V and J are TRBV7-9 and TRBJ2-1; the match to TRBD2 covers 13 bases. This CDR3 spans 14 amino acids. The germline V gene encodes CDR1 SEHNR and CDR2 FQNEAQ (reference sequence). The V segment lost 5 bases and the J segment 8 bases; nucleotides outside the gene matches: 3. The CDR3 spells CASSPGTSGDEQFF. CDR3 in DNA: TGTGCCAGCAGCCCAGGGACTAGCGGGGATGAGCAGTTCTTC.

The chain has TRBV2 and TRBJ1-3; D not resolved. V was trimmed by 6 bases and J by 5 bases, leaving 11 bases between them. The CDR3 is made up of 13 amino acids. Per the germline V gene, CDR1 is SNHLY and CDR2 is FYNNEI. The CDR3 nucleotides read TGTGCCAGCAGCGGAGGACCAAGAAACACCATATATTTT. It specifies CASSGGPRNTIYF. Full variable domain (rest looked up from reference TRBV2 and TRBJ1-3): EPEVTQTPSHQVTQMGQEVILRCVPISNHLYFYWYRQILGQKVEFLVSFYNNEISEKSEIFDDQFSVERPDGSNFTLKIRSTKLEDSAMYFCASSGGPRNTIYFGEGSWLTVV.

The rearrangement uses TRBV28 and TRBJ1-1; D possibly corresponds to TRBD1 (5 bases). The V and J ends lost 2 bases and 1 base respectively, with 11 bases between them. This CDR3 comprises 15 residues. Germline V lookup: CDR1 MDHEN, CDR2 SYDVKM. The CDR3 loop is CASSLVGGGNTEAFF. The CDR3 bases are TGTGCCAGCAGTTTAGTTGGGGGAGGGAACACTGAAGCTTTCTTT. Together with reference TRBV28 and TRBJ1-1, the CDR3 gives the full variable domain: DVKVTQSSRYLVKRTGEKVFLECVQDMDHENMFWYRQDPGLGLRLIYFSYDVKMKEKGDIPEGYSVSREKKERFSLILESASTNQTSMYLCASSLVGGGNTEAFFGQGTRLTVV.

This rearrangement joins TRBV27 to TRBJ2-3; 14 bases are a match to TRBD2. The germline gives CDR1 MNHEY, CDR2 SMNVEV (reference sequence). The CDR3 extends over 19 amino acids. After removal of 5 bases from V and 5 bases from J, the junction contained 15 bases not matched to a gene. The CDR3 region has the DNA TGTGCCAGCAGTGAAAAACTCCCGGGACTAGCGGGAGTGGTAGATACGCAGTATTTT. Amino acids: CASSEKLPGLAGVVDTQYF.

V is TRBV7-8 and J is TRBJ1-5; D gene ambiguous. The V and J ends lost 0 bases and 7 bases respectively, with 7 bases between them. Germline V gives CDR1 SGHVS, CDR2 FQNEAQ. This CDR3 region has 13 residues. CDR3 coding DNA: TGTGCCAGCAGCTTAGCGCGGGAACAGCCCCAGCATTTT. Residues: CASSLAREQPQHF.

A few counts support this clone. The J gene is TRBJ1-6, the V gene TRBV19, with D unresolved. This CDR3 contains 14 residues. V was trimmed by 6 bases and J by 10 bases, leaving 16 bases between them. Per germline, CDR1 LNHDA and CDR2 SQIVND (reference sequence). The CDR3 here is CASSQATSGSPLHF. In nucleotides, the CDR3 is TGTGCCAGTAGCCAGGCAACAAGCGGCTCACCCCTCCACTTT.

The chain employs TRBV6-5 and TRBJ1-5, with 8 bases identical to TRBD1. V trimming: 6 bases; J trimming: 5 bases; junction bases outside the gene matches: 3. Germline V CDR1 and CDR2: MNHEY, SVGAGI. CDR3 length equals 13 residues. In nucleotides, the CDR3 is TGTGCCAGCAGCCAGACAGGGGATCAGCCCCAGCATTTT. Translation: CASSQTGDQPQHF.

The CDR3 sequence: CASSAPSAPSYNEQFF. CDR3 in DNA: TGTGCCAGCAGTGCACCTAGCGCCCCCTCCTACAATGAGCAGTTCTTC. The rearrangement joins TRBV6-4 to TRBJ2-1; D is perhaps TRBD2 (6 bases). Trimming pared 4 bases from V and 0 bases from J, leaving 13 bases between. The CDR3 covers 16 residues. CDR1 and CDR2 from the germline V gene are MRHNA and SNTAGT.

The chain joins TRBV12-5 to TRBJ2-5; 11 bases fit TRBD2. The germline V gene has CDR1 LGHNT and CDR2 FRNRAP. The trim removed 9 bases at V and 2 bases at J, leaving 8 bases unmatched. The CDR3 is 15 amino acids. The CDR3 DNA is TGTGCTAGCCGCAAGGGACTAGCGGTTCAAGAGACCCAGTACTTC. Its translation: CASRKGLAVQETQYF. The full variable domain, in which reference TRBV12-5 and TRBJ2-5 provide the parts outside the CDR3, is DARVTQTPRHKVTEMGQEVTMRCQPILGHNTVFWYRQTMMQGLELLAYFRNRAPLDDSGMPKDRFSAEMPDATLATLKIQPSEPRDSAVYFCASRKGLAVQETQYFGPGTRLLVL.

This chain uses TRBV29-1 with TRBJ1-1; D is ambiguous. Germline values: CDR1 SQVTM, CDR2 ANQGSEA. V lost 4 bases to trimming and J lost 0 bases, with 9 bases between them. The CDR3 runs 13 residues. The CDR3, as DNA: TGCAGCGTTGTGTCCAACCTGAACACTGAAGCTTTCTTT. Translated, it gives CSVVSNLNTEAFF.

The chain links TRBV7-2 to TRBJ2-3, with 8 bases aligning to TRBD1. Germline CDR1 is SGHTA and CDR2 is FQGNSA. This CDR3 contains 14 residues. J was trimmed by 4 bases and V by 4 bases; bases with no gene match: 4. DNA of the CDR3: TGTGCCAGCAGCTCGGACAGGGCGGCAGATACGCAGTATTTT. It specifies CASSSDRAADTQYF.

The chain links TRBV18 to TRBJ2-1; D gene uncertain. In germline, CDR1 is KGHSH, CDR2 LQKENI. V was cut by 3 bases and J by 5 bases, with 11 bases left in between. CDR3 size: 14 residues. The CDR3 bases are TGTGCCAGCTCACCTCAGGAATTCGACAATGAGCAGTTCTTC. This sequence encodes CASSPQEFDNEQFF.

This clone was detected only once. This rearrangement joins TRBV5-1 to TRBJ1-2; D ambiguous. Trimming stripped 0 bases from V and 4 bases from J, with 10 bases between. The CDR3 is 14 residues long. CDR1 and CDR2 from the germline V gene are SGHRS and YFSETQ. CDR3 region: CASSLVETSYGYTF. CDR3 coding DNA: TGCGCCAGCAGCTTGGTAGAAACATCCTATGGCTACACCTTC.

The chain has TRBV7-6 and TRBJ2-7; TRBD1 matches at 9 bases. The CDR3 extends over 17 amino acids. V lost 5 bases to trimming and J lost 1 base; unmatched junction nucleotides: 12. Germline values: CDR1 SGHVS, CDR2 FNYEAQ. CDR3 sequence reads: CASSLISVGTGSYEQYF. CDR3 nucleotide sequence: TGTGCCAGCAGCCTTATTAGCGTCGGGACAGGGTCCTACGAGCAGTACTTC. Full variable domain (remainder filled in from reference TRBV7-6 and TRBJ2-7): GAGVSQSPRYKVTKRGQDVALRCDPISGHVSLYWYRQALGQGPEFLTYFNYEAQQDKSGLPNDRFSAERPEGSISTLTIQRTEQRDSAMYRCASSLISVGTGSYEQYFGPGTRLTVT.